What follows is one TCR beta chain and its context. What it binds is not known. A single record per CDR3 protein comes from TCRdb applying MiXCR to the PCR reads. The sample includes about half a million distinct CDR3 sequences, around 25% seen only once; the top ten take around 0.78%. The CDR3 spans 16 residues. CDR1 is LGHDT, CDR2 YNNKEL, per germline (reference sequence). J was trimmed by 5 bases and V by 4 bases; bases with no gene match: 12. This sample was taken from a study of molecular identifiers for immune sequencing clone quantification. Findings and caveats of the study: Clonotypes surpassing 20 RNA copies contained over 98% of effector molecules, versus under 1% in naive cells. Clone sizes that are highly expanded could be underestimated when identical TCR molecules share a barcode.

Sorting selected naive CD8 T cells with a CD8+CD4-CCR7+CD45RA+ phenotype. The chain couples TRBV3-1 to TRBJ2-5; 8 bases map to TRBD2. The sequence derives from a human donor in good health. Some libraries in this study had Jurkat cell RNA spiked in. The material sequenced was naive CD8+ T cells from blood, with Jurkat cell RNA spiked in. Subset reported: FACS-sorted CD8+CD4-CCR7+CD45RA+ naive T cells. CDR3 amino acids: CASSPRGSGIGETQYF. DNA for the CDR3: TGTGCCAGCAGCCCCCGGGGTAGCGGGATTGGCGAGACCCAGTACTTC.